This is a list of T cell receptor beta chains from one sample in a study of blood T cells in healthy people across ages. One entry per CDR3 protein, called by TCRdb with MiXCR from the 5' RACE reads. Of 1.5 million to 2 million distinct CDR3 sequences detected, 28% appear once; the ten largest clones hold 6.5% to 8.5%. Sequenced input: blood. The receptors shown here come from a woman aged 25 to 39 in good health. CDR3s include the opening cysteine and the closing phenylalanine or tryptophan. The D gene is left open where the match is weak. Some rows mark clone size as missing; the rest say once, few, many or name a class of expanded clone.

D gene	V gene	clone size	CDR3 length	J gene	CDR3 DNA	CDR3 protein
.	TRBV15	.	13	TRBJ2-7	TGTGCCACCAGCAGATCCCCCGGGGAGACCCGGTACTTC	CATSRSPGETRYF
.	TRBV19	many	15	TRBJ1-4	TGTGCCAGTACCAATGGCGCTCCCCGGAGGGAAAAACTGTTTTTT	CASTNGAPRREKLFF
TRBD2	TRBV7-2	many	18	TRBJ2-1	TGTGCCAGCAGCTTATATACCCGCGGGACTATCTCCTATAATGAGCAGTTCTTC	CASSLYTRGTISYNEQFF
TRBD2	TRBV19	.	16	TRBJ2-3	TGTGCCAGCCCAAGGGCTAGCGGGGACTGCACAGATACGCGGTATTTT	CASPRASGDCTDTRYF
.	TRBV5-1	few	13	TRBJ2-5	TGCGCCAGCAGGCGGGACAGCTTAGAGACCCAGTACTTC	CASRRDSLETQYF
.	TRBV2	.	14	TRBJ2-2	TGTGCCAGTACCCAACAGGCAACCACCGGGGAGCTGTTTTTT	CASTQQATTGELFF
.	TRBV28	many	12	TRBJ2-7	TGTGCCAGCAGTTTTGGTGGAAGGGAGCAGTACTTC	CASSFGGREQYF
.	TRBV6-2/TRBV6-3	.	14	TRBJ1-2	.	CASSSSGVGYGYTF
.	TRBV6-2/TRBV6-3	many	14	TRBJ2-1	TGTGCCAGCAGTTACAACAGGGACTACAATGAGCAGTTCTTC	CASSYNRDYNEQFF
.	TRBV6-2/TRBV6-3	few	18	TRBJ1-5	TGTGCCAGCAGTTACCGACGAGAACGGATCGAACTGGGTCAGCCCCAGCATTTT	CASSYRRERIELGQPQHF
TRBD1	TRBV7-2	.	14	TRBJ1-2	TGTGCCAGCAGCTTCCCACAGGGGGCTGAGGGCTACACCTTC	CASSFPQGAEGYTF
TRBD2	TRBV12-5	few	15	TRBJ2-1	TGTGCTAGTGGTTTGGAGGCGGGGGGCTACAATGAGCAGTTCTTC	CASGLEAGGYNEQFF
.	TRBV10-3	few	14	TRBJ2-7	TGTGCCATCAGTGCCCCCGGGGGCAGGTACGAGCAGTACTTC	CAISAPGGRYEQYF
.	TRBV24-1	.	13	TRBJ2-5	TGTGCCACCAATGAAGAACGCCGGGAGACCCAGTACTTC	CATNEERRETQYF